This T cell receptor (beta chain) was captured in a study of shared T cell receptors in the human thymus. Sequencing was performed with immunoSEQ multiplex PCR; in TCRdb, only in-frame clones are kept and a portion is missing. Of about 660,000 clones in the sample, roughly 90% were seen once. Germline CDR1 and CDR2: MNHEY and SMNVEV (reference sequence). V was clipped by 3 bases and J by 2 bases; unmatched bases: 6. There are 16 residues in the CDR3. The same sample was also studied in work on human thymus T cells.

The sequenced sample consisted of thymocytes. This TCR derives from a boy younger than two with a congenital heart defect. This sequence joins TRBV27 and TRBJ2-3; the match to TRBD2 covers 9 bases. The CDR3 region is CASSLGLAFDTDTQYF. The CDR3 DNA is TGTGCCAGCAGTTTGGGACTAGCTTTTGACACAGATACGCAGTATTTT.